This passage covers 24 T cell receptor beta chains from one sample sequenced in a study of early T cells in non-severe SARS-CoV-2 infection. One entry per CDR3 protein results from TCRdb running MiXCR on the 5' RACE reads. Found here are 60,000 or so distinct CDR3 sequences, about an eighth of them singletons; the top ten hold roughly 4%. Sequencing was carried out using whole blood. The receptors were gathered from an adult who was a healthcare worker with PCR-confirmed SARS-CoV-2 infection or an uninfected control (not recorded which).

This clonotype was seen many times. CDR3 nucleotides: TGTGCCAGCAGCTTAGCAACACAGGGGAACACTGAAGCTTTCTTT. This sequence encodes CASSLATQGNTEAFF. The J gene is TRBJ1-1, the V gene TRBV7-8; the D gene is possibly TRBD1 (6 bases). Trimming removed 0 bases from V and 1 base from J, with 9 bases in between. The CDR3 spans 15 residues. CDR1 and CDR2 (germline): SGHVS, FQNEAQ.

As concerns this clonotype: Being one base from a much bigger clone, this may be a read error. J is TRBJ2-5 and V is TRBV19, with D possibly being TRBD1 or TRBD2 (5 bases each). The CDR3 extends over 16 amino acids. Germline CDR1 and CDR2: LNHDA and SQIVND (reference sequence). The CDR3 protein is CVSSIRDDWTLETQYF. CDR3 nucleotide sequence: TGTGTCAGTAGTATACGGGACGACTGGACCCTGGAGACCCAGTACTTC.

The chain links TRBV5-5 to TRBJ2-3; D unclear. Germline V lookup: CDR1 SGHKS, CDR2 YYEKEE (reference sequence). Trimming shortened V by 2 bases and J by 2 bases, and 6 bases separated the two germline ends. This CDR3 contains 13 residues. CDR3 region: CASSFFVTDTQYF. Written as DNA, the CDR3 is TGTGCCAGCAGCTTTTTTGTCACAGATACGCAGTATTTT.

This clonotype was detected ten times or more. The chain links TRBV30 to TRBJ2-5; D tentatively fits TRBD1 or TRBD2 (5 bases each). Germline assignment: CDR1 GTSNPN and CDR2 SVGIG (reference sequence). Deletions cut 2 bases from V and 5 bases from J, with 6 bases between. The CDR3 length is 11 residues. The CDR3 here is CAWSWGETQYF. The CDR3 DNA reads as TGTGCCTGGAGTTGGGGGGAGACCCAGTACTTC.

The rearrangement joins TRBV14 to TRBJ2-7; D ambiguous. The V end lost 1 base, the J end lost 3 bases, and 7 bases lay between the germline ends. The CDR3 has 13 residues. Germline V gene data show CDR1 as SGHDN and CDR2 as FVKESK. In DNA, the CDR3 is TGTGCCAGCAGCCAAGGAAGTTACTACGAGCAGTACTTC. This gives the protein CASSQGSYYEQYF. Variable domain in full (rest from reference TRBV14 and TRBJ2-7): EAGVTQFPSHSVIEKGQTVTLRCDPISGHDNLYWYRRVMGKEIKFLLHFVKESKQDESGMPNNRFLAERTGGTYSTLKVQPAELEDSGVYFCASSQGSYYEQYFGPGTRLTVT.

This clonotype came up a few times. One end of the junction fails to match germline, which may point to a read error. The chain couples TRBV7-9 to TRBJ2-7, with D tentatively TRBD2 (6 bases). Germline values: CDR1 SEHNR, CDR2 FQNEAQ (reference sequence). This CDR3 is 14 amino acids long. The CDR3 bases are TGTGCCAGCAGCTTAGGAGGGGTCCAGCGGGCATGGAGCTTC. Translation gives CASSLGGVQRAWSF.

The table lists this clonotype with many counts. The CDR3: CASSPGDGQTYEQYF. The DNA of the CDR3 is TGTGCCAGCAGCCCCGGGGATGGACAGACCTACGAGCAGTACTTC. The V call is TRBV7-9, the J call TRBJ2-7; weak D call: TRBD1 (6 bases). This CDR3 is built from 15 residues. CDR1 and CDR2 (germline): SEHNR, FQNEAQ (reference sequence). V was cut by 5 bases and J by 2 bases, with 16 bases left in between.

This clonotype occurred a few times. The V and J genes are TRBV24-1 and TRBJ1-2; D may be TRBD1 (5 bases). CDR3 length: 16 residues. CDR1 and CDR2 from the germline V gene are KGHDR and SFDVKD. Trimming removed 4 bases at V and 2 bases at J, with 16 bases between. Written as DNA, the CDR3 is TGTGCCACCAGTGACCCAACAACGGGGCCGAACTATGGCTACACCTTC. Translating it yields CATSDPTTGPNYGYTF.

A remark on this clonotype: One junction end does not reproduce the germline sequence, and a read error may be involved. The gene calls are TRBV7-6 and TRBJ2-1; possible D gene TRBD2, 6 bases. This CDR3 is 13 amino acids long. The germline V gene encodes CDR1 SGHVS and CDR2 FNYEAQ. The DNA for the CDR3 is TGTGCCAGCAGCTTAGCCCCGGCAGGACTAAAGGCCTTC. Translated: CASSLAPAGLKAF.

The genes are TRBV28 and TRBJ1-1, with D maybe TRBD1 (5 bases). The germline V gene has CDR1 MDHEN and CDR2 SYDVKM. This CDR3 has 15 amino acids. Trimming took off 2 bases at V and 5 bases at J, with 15 bases between the two ends. The CDR3 region is CASSLAAGSRTEAFF. CDR3 bases: TGTGCCAGCAGTTTAGCGGCAGGGAGTAGAACTGAAGCTTTCTTT.

A few counts support this clonotype. CDR3 residues: CASSLGGWTEAFF. The CDR3 DNA follows: TGTGCCAGCAGCTTGGGAGGGTGGACTGAAGCTTTCTTT. This chain uses TRBV5-5 with TRBJ1-1; D unresolved. The ends were cut back, 0 bases at V and 5 bases at J, with 8 bases in the middle. The CDR3 has 13 amino acids. Germline CDR1 is SGHKS and CDR2 is YYEKEE (reference sequence).

This clonotype appeared many times. V gene TRBV5-1 combines with J gene TRBJ1-4; weak D call: TRBD1 (6 bases). This CDR3 has 13 residues. V was clipped by 4 bases and J by 6 bases, with 10 bases between them. Germline CDR1 reads SGHRS; CDR2 reads YFSETQ. CDR3 sequence reads: CASSGTRDEKLFF. CDR3 DNA sequence: TGCGCCAGCAGCGGGACACGGGATGAAAAACTGTTTTTT.

In this sample, this clonotype turned up a few times. V and J are TRBV25-1 and TRBJ1-4; a possible D gene is TRBD1 (5 bases). Germline values: CDR1 MGHDK, CDR2 SYGVNS. This CDR3 is 14 amino acids long. V lost 1 base and J 8 bases, leaving 11 bases between the germline ends. CDR3 amino acids: CASSELGEGEKLFF. CDR3 DNA: TGTGCCAGCAGTGAATTAGGCGAGGGGGAAAAACTGTTTTTT.

This clonotype was counted many times. The chain uses TRBV29-1 and TRBJ2-1; D is possibly TRBD1 (5 bases). CDR3 length equals 13 residues. V was shortened by 3 bases and J by 10 bases, with 16 bases between the two germline ends. Germline V gene sequence: CDR1 SQVTM, CDR2 ANQGSEA. The CDR3: CSVETAWGLEQFF. The CDR3 coding sequence is TGCAGCGTTGAGACCGCTTGGGGCCTCGAGCAGTTCTTC.

This clonotype was counted ten times or more. The V and J genes are TRBV6-1 and TRBJ1-1; D might be TRBD1 (6 bases). Germline lookup yields CDR1 MNHNS and CDR2 SASEGT. There are 17 residues in the CDR3. Between the trimmed V and J ends, which lost 7 bases and 0 bases, there was a span of 21 bases. The CDR3 DNA reads as TGTGCCAGCAAACCCGGAAGGGCAGGGGCGATGAACACTGAAGCTTTCTTT. This translates into CASKPGRAGAMNTEAFF.

The chain uses TRBV6-6 and TRBJ2-3, with 8 bases fitting TRBD2. The junction had 8 bases not matched to a gene; V was cut back by 2 bases and J by 1 base. Germline values: CDR1 MNHNY, CDR2 SVGAGI (reference sequence). The CDR3 totals 17 residues. CDR3 coding DNA: TGTGCCAGCAGTTACCCCCTTAGCGGGACGTGCACAGATACGCAGTATTTT. This codes for CASSYPLSGTCTDTQYF.

CDR3 sequence reads: CASRPGLASGGGSQYF. The CDR3 nucleotides read TGTGCCAGCAGGCCGGGACTAGCGTCGGGTGGGGGATCGCAGTATTTT. The chain combines TRBV6-1 with TRBJ2-3; 10 nucleotides line up with TRBD2. Germline assignment: CDR1 MNHNS and CDR2 SASEGT. This CDR3 region has 16 residues. After removal of 6 bases from V and 10 bases from J, the junction contained 16 bases not matched to a gene.

Details on this clonotype: Just one base apart from a much larger clone, this may be a read error. CDR3 sequence reads: CATSGAGTDTQYF. CDR3 in DNA: TGTGCCACCAGTGGGGCTGGCACAGATACGCAGTATTTT. The V and J genes are TRBV24-1 and TRBJ2-3; D unclear. The V gene's germline CDR1 is KGHDR and CDR2 SFDVKD. Trimming left V 5 bases short and J 1 base short, with 6 bases between. CDR3 length: 13 amino acids.

This chain links TRBV20-1 with TRBJ2-1; 12 bases agree with TRBD2. V lost 5 bases, J lost 2 bases, and 4 bases stayed unmatched. Germline V gives CDR1 DFQATT, CDR2 SNEGSKA (reference sequence). The length of the CDR3 is 15 residues. The CDR3 region is CSAQPSGGAYNEQFF. The CDR3 nucleotides are TGCAGTGCTCAACCTAGCGGGGGGGCCTACAATGAGCAGTTCTTC.

This chain joins TRBV29-1 and TRBJ2-1, with 7 bases lining up with TRBD2. CDR1 SQVTM and CDR2 ANQGSEA come from the germline V gene. The CDR3 runs to 16 residues. V shed 7 bases and J 5 bases; nucleotides not matched to a gene: 17. The DNA for the CDR3 is TGCAGCGCCCCGGGACTACCACCCCTAAGGCACAATGAGCAGTTCTTC. Translating it yields CSAPGLPPLRHNEQFF.

This clonotype was detected only a few times. V gene TRBV3-1 combines with J gene TRBJ1-5; D call uncertain. Germline V gives CDR1 LGHDT, CDR2 YNNKEL (reference sequence). This CDR3 is built from 15 residues. V was cut by 1 base and J by 0 bases, with 7 bases left in between. In nucleotides, the CDR3 is TGTGCCAGCAGCCAAGCCGGGATTAGCAATCAGCCCCAGCATTTT. Translation gives CASSQAGISNQPQHF.

The table lists this clonotype with a few counts. This CDR3 is CASSGTGGIEQYF. CDR3 bases: TGTGCCAGTTCCGGGACAGGGGGGATCGAGCAGTACTTC. The rearrangement uses TRBV6-2 or TRBV6-3 and TRBJ2-7, with 11 bases matching TRBD1. J was trimmed by 6 bases and V by 9 bases; bases with no gene match: 7. Germline assignment: CDR1 MNHEY and CDR2 SVGEGT. The CDR3 loop spans 13 amino acids.

The chain employs TRBV25-1 and TRBJ2-5; 10 nucleotides match TRBD2. The CDR3 is 14 residues long. Germline lookup yields CDR1 MGHDK and CDR2 SYGVNS. V was pared by 8 bases and J by 4 bases, with 7 bases of the junction left unmatched. The CDR3 sequence is CASAIAGGGETQYF. CDR3 coding DNA: TGTGCCAGCGCAATAGCGGGAGGTGGAGAGACCCAGTACTTC.

This clonotype has just one count. V is TRBV12-3 or TRBV12-4 and J is TRBJ2-5; TRBD2 might be the D (5 bases). This CDR3 spans 13 amino acids. Trimming stripped 5 bases from V and 4 bases from J, with 11 bases between. The CDR3 DNA is TGTGCCAGCAGTCTAACAGCGGCAGAGACCCAGTACTTC. Its translation is CASSLTAAETQYF.